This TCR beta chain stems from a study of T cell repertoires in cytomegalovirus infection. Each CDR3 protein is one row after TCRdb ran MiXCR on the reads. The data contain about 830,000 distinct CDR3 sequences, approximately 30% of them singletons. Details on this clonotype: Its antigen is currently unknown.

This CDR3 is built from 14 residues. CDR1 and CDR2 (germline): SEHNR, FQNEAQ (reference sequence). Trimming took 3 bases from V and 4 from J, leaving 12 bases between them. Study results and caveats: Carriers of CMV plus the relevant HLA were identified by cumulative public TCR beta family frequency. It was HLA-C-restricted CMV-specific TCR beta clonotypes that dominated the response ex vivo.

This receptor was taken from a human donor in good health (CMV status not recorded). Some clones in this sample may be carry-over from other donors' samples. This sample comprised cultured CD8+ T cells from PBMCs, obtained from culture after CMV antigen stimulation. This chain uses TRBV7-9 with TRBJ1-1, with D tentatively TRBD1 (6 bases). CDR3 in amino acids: CASSFLEGGTEAFF. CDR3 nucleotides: TGTGCCAGCAGCTTCCTCGAAGGGGGCACTGAAGCTTTCTTT.